This paragraph reports one TCR beta chain. These data originate in a study of blood T cell repertoires in COVID-19. Participants were aged about 18 to 100 years from 24 US areas. The study assigned cohorts using participant-reported clinical history. Libraries were prepared by immunoSEQ multiplex PCR; TCRdb keeps only in-frame clonotypes and omits some of them. The profile covers 470,000 or so clones, with around 90% appearing a single time and approximately 2% taken by the ten largest. Sequenced material: PBMCs or T cells enriched from blood (not recorded which). The sequence was obtained from a woman aged 18-29 years with acute COVID-19.

Here the CDR3 reads CASSWSGTGPRNEQFF. The CDR3 DNA reads TGTGCCAGCAGCTGGTCCGGGACAGGGCCTCGAAATGAGCAGTTCTTC. The chain links TRBV7-2 to TRBJ2-1; 9 bases line up with TRBD1. Trimming took 4 bases from V and 7 from J; bases not matched to a gene: 11. Germline CDR1 is SGHTA and CDR2 is FQGNSA. The CDR3 consists of 16 residues.